Below, 20 T cell receptor beta chains from the same sample are listed, as sequenced in a study of blood T cell repertoires in COVID-19. Clones were sequenced by immunoSEQ multiplex PCR, and TCRdb holds only the in-frame ones, with some missing. The table includes around 230,000 clones, about 90% detected once. What was sequenced was PBMCs or T cells enriched from blood (not recorded which). Receptors originate from a woman under 40 with acute COVID-19.

The rearrangement links TRBV12-5 to TRBJ1-1, with D unresolved. V was pared by 7 bases and J by 3 bases, with 18 bases between. Germline V gives CDR1 LGHNT, CDR2 FRNRAP. The length of the CDR3 is 15 residues. The chain's CDR3 is CASDTGQGGDTEAFF. In DNA, the CDR3 is TGTGCTAGTGACACGGGCCAAGGAGGAGACACTGAAGCTTTCTTT.

The chain joins TRBV6-1 to TRBJ2-5, with 7 bases aligning to TRBD2. The germline gives CDR1 MNHNS, CDR2 SASEGT. The ends lost 3 bases at V and 3 bases at J; junction bases unmatched: 4. The CDR3 runs 14 residues. The CDR3, as DNA: TGTGCCAGCAGTGACCCCGGGACTAAAGAGACCCAGTACTTC. Amino acids: CASSDPGTKETQYF.

This chain connects TRBV27 to TRBJ2-7, with a tentative D call TRBD2 (5 bases). The length of the CDR3 is 15 residues. V was shortened by 3 bases and J by 0 bases, with 12 bases between the two germline ends. Germline V gives CDR1 MNHEY, CDR2 SMNVEV (reference sequence). The CDR3 loop reads CASSLRRVNSYEQYF. The DNA of the CDR3 is TGTGCCAGCAGTTTGCGGCGGGTGAACTCCTACGAGCAGTACTTC.

This chain links TRBV6-4 with TRBJ2-2; D gene unclear. CDR3 length: 14 amino acids. Germline-derived CDR1 and CDR2 are MRHNA and SNTAGT. V was pared by 8 bases and J by 1 base, with 11 bases between. The CDR3: CASRPVWNTGELFF. CDR3 nucleotides: TGTGCCAGCCGCCCAGTCTGGAACACCGGGGAGCTGTTTTTT.

This CDR3 is CACRREETQYF. The CDR3 DNA sequence: TGTGCCTGCCGCCGGGAAGAGACCCAGTACTTC. J is TRBJ2-5 and V is TRBV6-5; no clear D gene. In germline, CDR1 is MNHEY, CDR2 SVGAGI. CDR3 size: 11 residues. With 11 bases removed from V and 3 bases from J, the gap between germline ends came to 10 bases.

V gene TRBV2 combines with J gene TRBJ2-7; weak D call: TRBD2 (8 bases). Germline V gives CDR1 SNHLY, CDR2 FYNNEI. Between the trimmed V and J ends, which lost 0 bases and 4 bases, there was a span of 16 bases. This CDR3 has 16 residues. The CDR3 sequence: CASSEASGGGRYEQYF. In nucleotides, the CDR3 is TGTGCCAGCAGTGAAGCATCGGGAGGGGGCCGTTACGAGCAGTACTTC.

The V call is TRBV7-2, the J call TRBJ1-2, with 8 bases aligning to TRBD1. The V gene end was trimmed by 5 bases and the J gene end by 3 bases; junction bases not matched to a gene: 11. This CDR3 contains 16 residues. Germline V gene data show CDR1 as SGHTA and CDR2 as FQGNSA. The DNA of the CDR3 is TGTGCCAGCAGCCCGTGGGGCAGGGGGCTTGACTATGGCTACACCTTC. It encodes CASSPWGRGLDYGYTF.

The chain is built from TRBV30 and TRBJ2-3, with 8 bases matching TRBD2. Trimming took 2 bases from V and 3 from J; bases not matched to a gene: 10. Germline V gives CDR1 GTSNPN, CDR2 SVGIG (reference sequence). This CDR3 contains 16 residues. The CDR3 sequence: CAWSIRRGGRTDTQYF. The CDR3 DNA reads TGTGCCTGGAGTATTCGACGGGGGGGCAGGACAGATACGCAGTATTTT.

The chain links TRBV9 to TRBJ2-1; maybe TRBD2 (6 bases). V was pared by 2 bases and J by 3 bases, with 9 bases between. Germline V CDR1 and CDR2: SGDLS, YYNGEE. The CDR3 consists of 14 residues. The CDR3 is CASSVSGDYNEQFF. In DNA form, the CDR3 reads TGTGCCAGCAGCGTTAGCGGAGACTACAATGAGCAGTTCTTC.

This clone was seen more than once but under ten times. The chain combines TRBV4-1 with TRBJ1-1; a weak D match, TRBD1 (6 bases). CDR1 and CDR2 from the germline V gene are MGHRA and YSYEKL. Between the trimmed V and J ends, which lost 2 bases and 10 bases, there was a span of 17 bases. This CDR3 is built from 14 residues. DNA of the CDR3: TGCGCCAGCAGCCAATGGGGGCCTGGTGTGCCAGCTTTCTTT. It encodes CASSQWGPGVPAFF.

This chain joins TRBV10-3 and TRBJ2-1, with D tentatively TRBD1 (7 bases). With 4 bases removed from V and 12 bases from J, the gap between germline ends came to 10 bases. Germline values: CDR1 ENHRY, CDR2 SYGVKD. The CDR3 runs 11 residues. Written as DNA, the CDR3 is TGTGCCATCAGTGCAGGGGGGAGGCAGTTCTTC. Protein sequence: CAISAGGRQFF.

The chain employs TRBV3-1 (or the pseudogene TRBV3-2) and TRBJ1-4, with TRBD1 matching 9 bases. This CDR3 comprises 15 residues. Trimming cost V 4 bases and J 5 bases; bases outside gene matches: 5. CDR1 and CDR2 (germline): LGHDT, YNNKEL (reference sequence). The CDR3 sequence: CASSRSGTGNEKLFF. The CDR3, as DNA: TGTGCCAGCAGCCGATCCGGGACAGGGAATGAAAAACTGTTTTTT.

Written as DNA, the CDR3 is TGTGCCTGGAGATCAAACCGGGACAGTAACAATCAGCCCCAGCATTTT. Amino acids: CAWRSNRDSNNQPQHF. V usage is TRBV30 and J usage is TRBJ1-5; 7 positions agree with TRBD1. CDR1 and CDR2 from the germline V gene are GTSNPN and SVGIG (reference sequence). The V and J ends lost 3 bases and 3 bases, in that order; junction bases with no gene match: 11. The CDR3 runs 16 residues.

This clone was counted a single time. This sequence joins TRBV29-1 and TRBJ2-7; the match to TRBD1 covers 8 bases. Germline CDR1 is SQVTM and CDR2 is ANQGSEA. The CDR3 is 15 residues long. The V segment lost 7 bases and the J segment 1 base; nucleotides outside the gene matches: 12. The chain's CDR3 is CSARNTGTGSYEQYF. For the CDR3, the DNA is TGCAGCGCCAGAAATACCGGGACAGGATCCTACGAGCAGTACTTC.

The chain uses TRBV12-2 and TRBJ1-5; the listed D gene, TRBD1, was not tested against the DNA. TRBV12-2 is a listed pseudogene. The CDR3 loop spans 15 amino acids. This CDR3 is CASRPGTGGNQPQHF. As DNA, the CDR3 is TGTGCAAGTCGCCCCGGGACAGGGGGCAATCAGCCCCAGCATTTT.

The gene calls are TRBV24-1 and TRBJ1-2; the match to TRBD1 covers 7 bases. Germline V gene sequence: CDR1 KGHDR, CDR2 SFDVKD. The trim removed 5 bases at V and 6 bases at J, leaving 14 bases unmatched. CDR3 length equals 16 residues. In nucleotides, the CDR3 is TGTGCCACCAGTGGTTTTCCGGGACAGAGGATCGATGGCTACACCTTC. Its protein product is CATSGFPGQRIDGYTF.

The chain joins TRBV15 to TRBJ1-2, with 7 bases fitting TRBD1. Germline V gene data show CDR1 as LNHNV and CDR2 as YYDKDF (reference sequence). This CDR3 contains 15 residues. V gave up 1 base and J gave up 1 base; unmatched junction bases: 3. The CDR3 nucleotides read TGTGCCACCAGCAGAGTTAGGGACAGTAACTATGGCTACACCTTC. It codes for CATSRVRDSNYGYTF.

Concerning this clone itself: Other DNA sequences in the sample encode the same CDR3. The V gene is TRBV30, the J gene TRBJ1-1; tentative D call: TRBD1 (6 bases). V shed 0 bases and J shed 4 bases, with 6 bases lying between them. Germline V gives CDR1 GTSNPN, CDR2 SVGIG (reference sequence). The CDR3 length is 12 residues. CDR3: CAWSVGGTEAFF. CDR3 DNA sequence: TGTGCCTGGAGTGTAGGGGGCACTGAAGCTTTCTTT. The whole variable domain, filled in from reference TRBV30 and TRBJ1-1, reads SQTIHQWPATLVQPVGSPLSLECTVEGTSNPNLYWYRQAAGRGLQLLFYSVGIGQISSEVPQNLSASRPQDRQFILSSKKLLLSDSGFYLCAWSVGGTEAFFGQGTRLTVV.

This chain uses TRBV4-1 with TRBJ2-1, with TRBD1 identical over 9 bases. CDR3 length: 14 amino acids. V was clipped by 7 bases and J by 4 bases; unmatched bases: 5. Germline CDR1 MGHRA, CDR2 YSYEKL. The CDR3 loop reads CASNPGQGYNEQFF. The CDR3 nucleotides are TGCGCCAGCAATCCGGGACAGGGTTACAATGAGCAGTTCTTC.

V usage is TRBV28 and J usage is TRBJ2-1; 8 bases line up with TRBD2. There are 16 residues in the CDR3. With V trimmed by 6 bases and J by 1 base, 8 bases remained unmatched. Germline CDR1 reads MDHEN; CDR2 reads SYDVKM. CDR3 sequence: CASSPLSGGSYNEQFF. Here the CDR3 DNA reads TGTGCCAGCAGCCCCCTCAGCGGGGGATCCTACAATGAGCAGTTCTTC.